Included here is one T cell receptor beta chain sequence, with context. The antigen is unknown. The primer mix had 60 Vbeta and 13 Jbeta primers. TCRdb's table, derived via immunoSEQ multiplex PCR, lists solely in-frame clones and lacks some. Among more than 95,000 clones listed, more than 65% were seen once. The length of the CDR3 is 13 residues. Germline V CDR1 and CDR2: SGHVS, FQNEAQ. With 3 bases removed from V and 7 bases from J, the gap between germline ends came to 9 bases. These data originate in a study of cytomegalovirus exposure and HLA in healthy donors. General study points: Most of the TCR beta V segments (in an earlier analysis) were productive either about 90% or about 30% of the time.

The chain employs TRBV7-8 and TRBJ1-4, with D uncertain. This TCR derives from a woman aged 40 to 55 in good health and CMV-seropositive. The specimen was PBMCs. CDR3 region: CASSFGAGEKLFF. DNA of the CDR3: TGTGCCAGCAGCTTTGGCGCGGGTGAAAAACTGTTTTTT.